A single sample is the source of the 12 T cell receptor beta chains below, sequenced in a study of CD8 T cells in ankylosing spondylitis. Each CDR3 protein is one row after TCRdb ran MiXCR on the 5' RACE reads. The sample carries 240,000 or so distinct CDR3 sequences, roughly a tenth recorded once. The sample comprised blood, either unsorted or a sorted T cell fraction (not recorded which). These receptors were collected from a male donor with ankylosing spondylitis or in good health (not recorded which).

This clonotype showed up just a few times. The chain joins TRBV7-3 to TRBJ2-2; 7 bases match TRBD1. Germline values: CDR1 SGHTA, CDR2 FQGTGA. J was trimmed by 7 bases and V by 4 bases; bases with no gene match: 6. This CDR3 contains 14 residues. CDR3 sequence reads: CASSSGQIGGELFF. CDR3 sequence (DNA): TGTGCCAGCAGCTCGGGACAGATCGGCGGGGAGCTGTTTTTT.

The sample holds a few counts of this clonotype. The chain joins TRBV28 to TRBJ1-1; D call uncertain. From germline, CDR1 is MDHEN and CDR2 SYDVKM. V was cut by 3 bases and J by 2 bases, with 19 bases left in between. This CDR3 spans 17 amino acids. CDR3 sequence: CASSLGPEPAFNTEAFF. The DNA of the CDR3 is TGTGCCAGCAGTTTGGGCCCGGAGCCCGCCTTTAACACTGAAGCTTTCTTT.

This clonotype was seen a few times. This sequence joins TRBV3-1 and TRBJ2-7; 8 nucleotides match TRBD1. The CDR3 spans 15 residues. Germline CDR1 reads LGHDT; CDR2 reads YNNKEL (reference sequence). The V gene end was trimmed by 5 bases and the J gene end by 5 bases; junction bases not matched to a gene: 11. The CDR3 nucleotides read TGTGCCAGCAGCATTCGGACAGGGAGTTGGAACGAGCAGTACTTC. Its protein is CASSIRTGSWNEQYF.

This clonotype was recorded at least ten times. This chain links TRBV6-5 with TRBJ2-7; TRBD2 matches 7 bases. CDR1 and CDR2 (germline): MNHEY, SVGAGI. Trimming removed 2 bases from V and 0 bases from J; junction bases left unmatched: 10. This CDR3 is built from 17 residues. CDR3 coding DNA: TGTGCCAGCAGTTACCGTACTAGCGTGGGGGGCTCCTACGAGCAGTACTTC. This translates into CASSYRTSVGGSYEQYF.

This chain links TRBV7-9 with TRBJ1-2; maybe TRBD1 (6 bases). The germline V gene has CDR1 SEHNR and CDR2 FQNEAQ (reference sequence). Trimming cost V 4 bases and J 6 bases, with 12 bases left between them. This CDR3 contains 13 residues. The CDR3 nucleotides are TGTGCCAGCAGCTATACAGGGATGGATGGCTACACCTTC. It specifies CASSYTGMDGYTF.

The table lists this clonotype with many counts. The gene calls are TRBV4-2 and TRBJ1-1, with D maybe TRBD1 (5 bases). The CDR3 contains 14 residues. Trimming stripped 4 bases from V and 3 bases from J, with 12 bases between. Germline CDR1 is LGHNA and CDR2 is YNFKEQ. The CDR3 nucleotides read TGTGCCAGCAGCCCCGACGGGGGGGACACTGAAGCTTTCTTT. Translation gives CASSPDGGDTEAFF.

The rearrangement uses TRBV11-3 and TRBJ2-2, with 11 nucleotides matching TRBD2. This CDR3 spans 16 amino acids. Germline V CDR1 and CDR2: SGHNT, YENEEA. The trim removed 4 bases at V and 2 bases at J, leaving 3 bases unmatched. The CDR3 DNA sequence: TGTGCCAGCAGCTCTAGCGGGGGGTACAACACCGGGGAGCTGTTTTTT. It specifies CASSSSGGYNTGELFF.

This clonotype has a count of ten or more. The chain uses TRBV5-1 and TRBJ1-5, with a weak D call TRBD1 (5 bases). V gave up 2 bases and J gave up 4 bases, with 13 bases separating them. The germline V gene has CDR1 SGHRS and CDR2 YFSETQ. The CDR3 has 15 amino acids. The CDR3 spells CASSFWGGENQPQHF. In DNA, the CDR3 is TGCGCCAGCAGCTTTTGGGGGGGGGAAAATCAGCCCCAGCATTTT.

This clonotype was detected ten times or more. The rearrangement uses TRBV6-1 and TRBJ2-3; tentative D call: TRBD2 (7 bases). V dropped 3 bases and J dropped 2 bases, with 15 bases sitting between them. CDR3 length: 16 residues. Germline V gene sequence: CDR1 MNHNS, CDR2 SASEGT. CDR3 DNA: TGTGCCAGCAGTGATTCGTGGGGGGGCCCCACAGATACGCAGTATTTT. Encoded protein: CASSDSWGGPTDTQYF.

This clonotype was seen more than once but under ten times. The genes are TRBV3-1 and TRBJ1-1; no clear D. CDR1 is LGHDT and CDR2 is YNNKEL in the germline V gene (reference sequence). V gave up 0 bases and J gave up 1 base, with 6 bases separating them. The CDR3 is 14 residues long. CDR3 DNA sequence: TGTGCCAGCAGCCAAGATCCAGGGAACACTGAAGCTTTCTTT. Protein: CASSQDPGNTEAFF. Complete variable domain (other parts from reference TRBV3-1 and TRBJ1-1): DTAVSQTPKYLVTQMGNDKSIKCEQNLGHDTMYWYKQDSKKFLKIMFSYNNKELIINETVPNRFSPKSPDKAHLNLHINSLELGDSAVYFCASSQDPGNTEAFFGQGTRLTVV.

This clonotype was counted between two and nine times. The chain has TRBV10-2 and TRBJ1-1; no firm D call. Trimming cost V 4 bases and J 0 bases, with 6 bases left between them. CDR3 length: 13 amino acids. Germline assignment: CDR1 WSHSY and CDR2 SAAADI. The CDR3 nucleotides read TGCGCCAGCAGTGCCCTAATGAACACTGAAGCTTTCTTT. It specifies CASSALMNTEAFF.

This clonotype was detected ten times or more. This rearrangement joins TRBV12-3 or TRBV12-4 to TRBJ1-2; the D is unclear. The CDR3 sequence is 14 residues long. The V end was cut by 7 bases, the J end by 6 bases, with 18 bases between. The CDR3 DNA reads TGTGCCAGCACCGACTGGGCGGCTAATAATGGCTACACCTTC. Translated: CASTDWAANNGYTF.